This T cell receptor beta chain was retrieved from a study of T cells after yellow fever vaccination. CDR1 and CDR2 from the germline V gene are DFQATT and SNEGSKA (reference sequence). The CDR3 runs to 15 residues. The V segment lost 2 bases and the J segment 6 bases; nucleotides outside the gene matches: 6. Regarding this clonotype: What it recognizes is unknown.

Generation of TCR cDNA used 5'RACE template switching (which added a universal primer site and UMIs). TCRdb reprocessed the 5' RACE reads with MiXCR, giving one entry per CDR3 protein. Of hundreds of thousands of distinct CDR3 sequences detected, around 20% appear once; the ten largest clones hold over 15%. Overall study findings and caveats: Reappearing after the booster were most of the clones from primary vaccination (96% CD4, 88% CD8). A minor fraction of clonotypes spanned both CD4 and CD8 compartments. High-abundance clonotypes from the bulk population could contaminate FACS-sorted repertoires.

Sequencing was performed on PBMCs, taken before the yellow fever booster vaccination. The chain joins TRBV20-1 to TRBJ2-3; 12 positions agree with TRBD2. This clonotype originated in a man younger than 35 who received the YFV17D yellow fever vaccine. The CDR3 DNA sequence: TGCAGTGCTAGACAGACTAGCGGGGGCTTGGATACGCAGTATTTT. This translates into CSARQTSGGLDTQYF.